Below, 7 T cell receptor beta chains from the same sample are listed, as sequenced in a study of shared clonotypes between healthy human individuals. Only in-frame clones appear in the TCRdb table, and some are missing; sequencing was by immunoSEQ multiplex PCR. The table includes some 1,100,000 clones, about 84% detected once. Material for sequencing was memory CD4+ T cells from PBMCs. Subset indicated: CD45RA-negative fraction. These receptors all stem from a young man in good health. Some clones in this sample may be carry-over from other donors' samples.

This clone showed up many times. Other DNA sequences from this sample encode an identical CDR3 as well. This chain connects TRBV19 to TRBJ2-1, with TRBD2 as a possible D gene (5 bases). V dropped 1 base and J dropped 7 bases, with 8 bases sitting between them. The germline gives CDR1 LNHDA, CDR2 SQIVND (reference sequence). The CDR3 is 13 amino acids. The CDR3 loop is CASSIARDNEQFF. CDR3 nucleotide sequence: TGTGCCAGTAGTATAGCCCGGGATAATGAGCAGTTCTTC.

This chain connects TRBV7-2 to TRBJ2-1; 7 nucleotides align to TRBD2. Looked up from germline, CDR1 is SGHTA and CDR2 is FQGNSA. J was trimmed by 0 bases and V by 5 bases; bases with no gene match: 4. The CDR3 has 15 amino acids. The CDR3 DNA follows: TGTGCCAGCAGCGTCAGCGGGAACTCCTACAATGAGCAGTTCTTC. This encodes CASSVSGNSYNEQFF.

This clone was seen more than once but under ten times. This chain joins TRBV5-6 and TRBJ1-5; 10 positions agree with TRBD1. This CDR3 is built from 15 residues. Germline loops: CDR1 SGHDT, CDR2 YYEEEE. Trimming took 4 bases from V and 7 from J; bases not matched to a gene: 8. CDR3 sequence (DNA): TGTGCCAGCAGCAAGGACAGGGGGAAGAGCCAGCCCCAGCATTTT. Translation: CASSKDRGKSQPQHF.

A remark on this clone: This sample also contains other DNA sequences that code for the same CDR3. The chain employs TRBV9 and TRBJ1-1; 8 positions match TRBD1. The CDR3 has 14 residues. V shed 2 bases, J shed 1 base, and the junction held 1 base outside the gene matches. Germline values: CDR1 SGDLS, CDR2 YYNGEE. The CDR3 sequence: CASSVTGENTEAFF. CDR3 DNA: TGTGCCAGCAGCGTGACAGGGGAGAACACTGAAGCTTTCTTT.

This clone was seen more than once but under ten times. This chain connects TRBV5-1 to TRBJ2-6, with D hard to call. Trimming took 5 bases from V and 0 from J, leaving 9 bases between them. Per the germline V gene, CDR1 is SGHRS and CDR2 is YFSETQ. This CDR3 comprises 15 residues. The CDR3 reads CASSSGDSGANVLTF. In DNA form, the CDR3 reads TGCGCCAGCAGTTCCGGTGACTCTGGGGCCAACGTCCTGACTTTC.

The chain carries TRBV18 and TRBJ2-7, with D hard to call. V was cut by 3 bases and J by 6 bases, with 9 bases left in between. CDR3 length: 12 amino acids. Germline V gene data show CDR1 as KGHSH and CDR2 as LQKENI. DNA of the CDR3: TGTGCCAGCTCACCGGCGAGGACCGAGCAGTACTTC. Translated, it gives CASSPARTEQYF. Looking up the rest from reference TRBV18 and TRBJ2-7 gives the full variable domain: NAGVMQNPRHLVRRRGQEARLRCSPMKGHSHVYWYRQLPEEGLKFMVYLQKENIIDESGMPKERFSAEFPKEGPSILRIQQVVRGDSAAYFCASSPARTEQYFGPGTRLTVT.

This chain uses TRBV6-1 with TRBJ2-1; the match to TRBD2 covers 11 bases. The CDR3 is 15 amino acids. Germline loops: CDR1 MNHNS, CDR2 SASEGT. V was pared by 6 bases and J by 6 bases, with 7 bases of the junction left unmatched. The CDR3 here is CASSATSGRVNEQFF. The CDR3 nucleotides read TGTGCCAGCAGCGCCACTAGCGGGAGAGTCAATGAGCAGTTCTTC.